These 18 T cell receptor beta chains share one sample of origin, sequenced in a study of technical replicates of blood from a few donors. Here immunoSEQ multiplex PCR was the method, and the copy in TCRdb shows in-frame clones only, minus some. The table records around 90,000 clones, approximately 94% of them present only once. The sample comprised T cells isolated from PBMCs. These receptor sequences come from a human donor in good health.

The genes are TRBV9 and TRBJ1-4; 8 nucleotides align to TRBD1. V was pared by 0 bases and J by 5 bases, with 3 bases of the junction left unmatched. The CDR3 is 15 amino acids. Germline V CDR1 and CDR2: SGDLS, YYNGEE. CDR3: CASSVGPGGNEKLFF. For the CDR3, the DNA is TGTGCCAGCAGCGTAGGACCAGGGGGCAATGAAAAACTGTTTTTT.

The chain is built from TRBV5-8 and TRBJ2-7, with 10 bases aligning to TRBD1. The germline V gene encodes CDR1 SGHTS and CDR2 YDEGEE. The V gene end was trimmed by 4 bases and the J gene end by 7 bases; junction bases not matched to a gene: 14. The CDR3 runs to 16 residues. The CDR3 DNA reads as TGTGCCAGCAGCATAGGAACGGGACAGGGGATTGGGGAGCAGTACTTC. Residues: CASSIGTGQGIGEQYF.

The CDR3 nucleotides read TGTGCCAGCAGCTTTCCGGACACCGGGGAGCTGTTTTTT. This translates into CASSFPDTGELFF. The chain is built from TRBV5-4 and TRBJ2-2; D call uncertain. This CDR3 is 13 amino acids long. V gave up 2 bases and J gave up 3 bases, with 5 bases separating them. Germline lookup yields CDR1 SGHNT and CDR2 YYREEE (reference sequence). Using reference TRBV5-4 and TRBJ2-2 for the parts outside the CDR3, the full variable domain is ETGVTQSPTHLIKTRGQQVTLRCSSQSGHNTVSWYQQALGQGPQFIFQYYREEENGRGNFPPRFSGLQFPNYSSELNVNALELDDSALYLCASSFPDTGELFFGEGSRLTVL.

The rearrangement uses TRBV30 and TRBJ1-5; tentatively, D is TRBD1 (6 bases). This CDR3 contains 16 residues. Deletions cut 3 bases from V and 4 bases from J, with 19 bases between. Germline CDR1 GTSNPN, CDR2 SVGIG (reference sequence). The CDR3 region is CAWRGPGEFGNQPQHF. As DNA, the CDR3 is TGTGCCTGGAGAGGCCCAGGGGAATTTGGTAATCAGCCCCAGCATTTT.

The chain links TRBV27 to TRBJ2-7, with TRBD2 matching over 8 bases. CDR3 length equals 15 residues. Germline V gene sequence: CDR1 MNHEY, CDR2 SMNVEV (reference sequence). J gave up 2 bases and V 4 bases, and 7 bases lay outside the gene matches. The CDR3 loop is CASSSYTGGAYEQYF. Written as DNA, the CDR3 is TGTGCCAGCAGTTCCTACACCGGGGGGGCCTACGAGCAGTACTTC.

The chain carries TRBV19 and TRBJ2-1; the D gene is possibly TRBD2 (6 bases). Germline assignment: CDR1 LNHDA and CDR2 SQIVND (reference sequence). The germline V and J ends were trimmed by 8 bases and 10 bases, with 12 bases remaining between them. The CDR3 covers 11 residues. Here the CDR3 reads CASRDSREQFF. CDR3 bases: TGTGCCAGTCGGGACTCCCGAGAGCAGTTCTTC.

This clone was detected only once. This chain joins TRBV21-1 and TRBJ1-4; the listed D gene, TRBD1, was not tested against the DNA. TRBV21-1 is a pseudogene locus. The CDR3 consists of 16 residues. CDR3 residues: CASSKGQGGGNEKLFF. CDR3 coding DNA: TGTGCCAGCAGCAAGGGACAGGGAGGAGGTAATGAAAAACTGTTTTTT.

The chain links TRBV5-4 to TRBJ2-5, with 7 bases aligning to TRBD1. V lost 4 bases and J lost 1; bases outside the gene matches: 13. Germline V gives CDR1 SGHNT, CDR2 YYREEE (reference sequence). The CDR3 sequence is 17 residues long. CDR3 in amino acids: CASSPGQGEELQETQYF. The CDR3 DNA follows: TGTGCCAGCAGCCCGGGCCAGGGGGAAGAACTCCAAGAGACCCAGTACTTC.

CDR3: CASSRPGQAKPQHF. CDR3 nucleotide sequence: TGCGCCAGCAGCCGGCCAGGACAGGCCAAACCCCAGCATTTT. V usage is TRBV4-1 and J usage is TRBJ1-5; 7 bases line up with TRBD1. CDR3 length equals 14 residues. CDR1 is MGHRA and CDR2 is YSYEKL in the germline V gene. With V trimmed by 4 bases and J by 10 bases, 10 bases remained unmatched.

The chain carries TRBV5-4 and TRBJ2-2; weak D call: TRBD1 (6 bases). V was trimmed by 2 bases and J by 6 bases, leaving 11 bases between them. In germline, CDR1 is SGHNT, CDR2 YYREEE (reference sequence). The CDR3 is made up of 14 amino acids. CDR3 nucleotides: TGTGCCAGCAGCTTACAGGGTCAGTCCGGGGAGCTGTTTTTT. It codes for CASSLQGQSGELFF.

This clone is a singleton in its sample. The CDR3 DNA is TGTGCCAGCAGCGTGGCGATCGACCTAGCGGGAGAAAATGAGCAGTTCTTC. This translates into CASSVAIDLAGENEQFF. This chain joins TRBV9 and TRBJ2-1, with 10 bases fitting TRBD2. In germline, CDR1 is SGDLS, CDR2 YYNGEE. The CDR3 consists of 17 residues. The junction had 12 bases not matched to a gene; V was cut back by 2 bases and J by 7 bases.

The rearrangement uses TRBV28 and TRBJ1-3, with D maybe TRBD1 (6 bases). Germline V gene data show CDR1 as MDHEN and CDR2 as SYDVKM. This CDR3 region has 14 residues. Trimming took 8 bases from V and 0 from J, leaving 11 bases between them. In nucleotides, the CDR3 is TGTGCCAGCCAACGGGACAACTCTGGAAACACCATATATTTT. It translates to CASQRDNSGNTIYF. Full variable domain (rest looked up from reference TRBV28 and TRBJ1-3): DVKVTQSSRYLVKRTGEKVFLECVQDMDHENMFWYRQDPGLGLRLIYFSYDVKMKEKGDIPEGYSVSREKKERFSLILESASTNQTSMYLCASQRDNSGNTIYFGEGSWLTVV.

The chain couples TRBV27 to TRBJ1-2; D is perhaps TRBD1 (5 bases). CDR1 and CDR2 (germline): MNHEY, SMNVEV (reference sequence). This CDR3 region has 13 residues. Between the trimmed V and J ends, which lost 5 bases and 3 bases, there was a span of 10 bases. The CDR3 DNA reads as TGTGCCAGCAGTCCCCAGGGTTACTATGGCTACACCTTC. Amino acid sequence: CASSPQGYYGYTF.

The rearrangement links TRBV25-1 to TRBJ2-5; 11 bases align to TRBD2. Per the germline V gene, CDR1 is MGHDK and CDR2 is SYGVNS. The trim removed 2 bases at V and 5 bases at J, leaving 4 bases unmatched. The CDR3 contains 15 residues. This chain's CDR3 is CASSEASGRRETQYF. CDR3 nucleotides: TGTGCCAGCAGTGAAGCTAGCGGGAGGCGTGAGACCCAGTACTTC. Full variable domain (rest looked up from reference TRBV25-1 and TRBJ2-5): EADIYQTPRYLVIGTGKKITLECSQTMGHDKMYWYQQDPGMELHLIHYSYGVNSTEKGDLSSESTVSRIRTEHFPLTLESARPSHTSQYLCASSEASGRRETQYFGPGTRLLVL.

This chain uses TRBV4-2 with TRBJ1-4; the D is unclear. The V end was cut by 0 bases, the J end by 2 bases, with 10 bases between. The CDR3 is made up of 16 amino acids. In germline, CDR1 is LGHNA, CDR2 YNFKEQ. This chain's CDR3 is CASSQEVGVTNEKLFF. CDR3 coding DNA: TGTGCCAGCAGCCAAGAAGTAGGAGTTACTAATGAAAAACTGTTTTTT.

This clone was found a few times. The rearrangement uses TRBV30 and TRBJ1-3; possible D gene TRBD1, 6 bases. Trimming shortened V by 3 bases and J by 6 bases, and 15 bases separated the two germline ends. CDR1 and CDR2 from the germline V gene are GTSNPN and SVGIG (reference sequence). The CDR3 contains 14 residues. The CDR3 nucleotides are TGTGCCTGGAGGGACAGAGTATCCTCAAACACCATATATTTT. Its translation: CAWRDRVSSNTIYF.

The chain links TRBV14 to TRBJ1-2, with 7 positions matching TRBD1. Germline V lookup: CDR1 SGHDN, CDR2 FVKESK. This CDR3 is built from 13 residues. Trimming removed 3 bases from V and 6 bases from J; junction bases left unmatched: 4. CDR3 in amino acids: CASSHGQAHGYTF. CDR3 in DNA: TGTGCCAGCAGCCACGGACAGGCCCATGGCTACACCTTC.

This chain links TRBV19 with TRBJ2-7; D uncertain. Trimming cost V 3 bases and J 4 bases, with 10 bases left between them. Germline V CDR1 and CDR2: LNHDA, SQIVND (reference sequence). There are 13 residues in the CDR3. The CDR3 coding sequence is TGTGCCAGTAGTATCGGTTTCGATTACGAGCAGTACTTC. It is translated as CASSIGFDYEQYF.